These T cell receptor beta chains were read from a single sample in a study of CD8 T cells in ankylosing spondylitis. TCRdb re-derived calls from the 5' RACE reads in MiXCR, one entry per CDR3 protein. Of 150,000 to 250,000 distinct CDR3 sequences in the sample, around 13% are singletons; the top ten hold 16%. Sequences were obtained from blood, either unsorted or a sorted T cell fraction (not recorded which). These receptor sequences come from a male donor with ankylosing spondylitis or in good health (not recorded which). The CDR3 runs from the conserved cysteine through the conserved F or W.

TRBV5-5,TRBJ1-1,14,CASSRQALNTEAFF
TRBV15,TRBJ2-1,18,CATGTHPWTSGIRDEQFF
TRBV9,TRBJ1-2,12,CASSGDRDSYTF
TRBV6-1,TRBJ2-7,15,CASSEALGQAYEQYF
TRBV19,TRBJ2-1,16,CASSAQTGDSYNEQFF
TRBV6-1,TRBJ2-1,16,CASSNHVGGPYNEQFF
TRBV4-1,TRBJ2-1,14,CASSQDPRANEQFF
TRBV5-1,TRBJ1-2,15,CASRLAGGGAEGYTF
TRBV3-1,TRBJ2-2,17,CASSQDRPKPNTGELFF
TRBV5-1,TRBJ2-3,16,CASSFTGAGGADTQYF
TRBV6-5,TRBJ1-6,14,CASSYGEGNSPLHF
TRBV7-9,TRBJ2-7,16,CASSPGTSGGAWEQYF
TRBV7-9,TRBJ2-7,14,CASSSPRYRHEQYF
TRBV12-3/TRBV12-4,TRBJ2-7,12,CASSPTGFEQYF
TRBV20-1,TRBJ2-3,15,CSARSADRGADTQYF
TRBV4-2,TRBJ2-7,14,CASSQGAGGYEQYF
TRBV20-1,TRBJ2-7,14,CSARDNQGNYEQYF
TRBV27,TRBJ1-4,13,CASTLSTGEKLFF
TRBV5-1,TRBJ2-1,14,CASSLIADADEQFF
TRBV6-5,TRBJ2-2,15,CASSYSALKDGELFF